The 26 T cell receptor beta chains listed next were all sequenced from one sample in a study of blood T cell repertoires in COVID-19. Clones were read by immunoSEQ multiplex PCR, and TCRdb kept only the in-frame ones, dropping some. The data hold 50,000 or so clones, with more than 75% observed a single time. Sample: peripheral blood. These receptors all stem from a woman of 80 years or more with acute or convalescent COVID-19.

The chain employs TRBV6-2 or TRBV6-3 and TRBJ1-2, with a weak D call TRBD1 (5 bases). The length of the CDR3 is 12 residues. The germline V gene encodes CDR1 MNHEY and CDR2 SVGEGT. Trimming took off 5 bases at V and 8 bases at J, with 12 bases between the two ends. CDR3 sequence: CASSKGRGGYTF. Written as DNA, the CDR3 is TGTGCCAGCAGTAAGGGGCGTGGGGGCTACACCTTC.

A word on this clone: Germline and junction disagree at one end, which may indicate a read error. The chain links TRBV27 to TRBJ2-1; possibly TRBD1 for D (6 bases). CDR3 size: 15 residues. Germline V gives CDR1 MNHEY, CDR2 SMNVEV (reference sequence). The CDR3 DNA reads TGTGCCAGCAGCTTATTTACAGGGCCCTACAATGAGCAGTTCTTC. Translating gives CASSLFTGPYNEQFF.

The chain couples TRBV2 to TRBJ2-2, with D possibly TRBD2 on 6 matching bases. The CDR3 runs 16 residues. The germline V gene has CDR1 SNHLY and CDR2 FYNNEI. V lost 4 bases and J 4 bases, leaving 16 bases between the germline ends. CDR3 nucleotide sequence: TGTGCCAGCAGTGTGGGCGGAGGGCGTTCCACCGGGGAGCTGTTTTTT. Its protein is CASSVGGGRSTGELFF.

The V and J genes are TRBV6-1 and TRBJ1-4; the match to TRBD1 covers 8 bases. After removal of 4 bases from V and 5 bases from J, the junction contained 3 bases not matched to a gene. Germline assignment: CDR1 MNHNS and CDR2 SASEGT. This CDR3 has 14 residues. This CDR3 reads CASSGTGRNEKLFF. CDR3 bases: TGTGCCAGCAGTGGGACAGGGCGGAATGAAAAACTGTTTTTT.

CDR3 nucleotides: TGTGCCACCAGTGATCCCGGACTAGCCGCCGGGGAGCTGTTTTTT. Its translation: CATSDPGLAAGELFF. The chain employs TRBV24-1 and TRBJ2-2; 8 nucleotides align to TRBD2. Germline lookup yields CDR1 KGHDR and CDR2 SFDVKD. Unmatched junction bases numbered 5, after V lost 3 bases and J lost 6 bases. CDR3 length: 15 amino acids.

V usage is TRBV11-2 and J usage is TRBJ2-7; a weak D match, TRBD2 (7 bases). The CDR3 sequence is 13 residues long. Germline V gene data show CDR1 as SGHAT and CDR2 as FQNNGV. V lost 3 bases to trimming and J lost 10 bases, with 16 bases between them. The CDR3 here is CASSFSDGGAQYF. The CDR3 DNA is TGTGCCAGCAGCTTCTCTGATGGGGGGGCCCAGTACTTC.

This sequence joins TRBV5-6 and TRBJ1-3; D remains ambiguous. V was pared by 4 bases and J by 0 bases, with 8 bases between. The CDR3 consists of 14 residues. The V gene's germline CDR1 is SGHDT and CDR2 YYEEEE. Here the CDR3 DNA reads TGTGCCAGCAGCCCTGGGAGCTCTGGAAACACCATATATTTT. Residues: CASSPGSSGNTIYF.

The chain is built from TRBV19 and TRBJ1-4; 7 nucleotides line up with TRBD1. Germline CDR1 is LNHDA and CDR2 is SQIVND (reference sequence). The CDR3 covers 17 residues. Germline trimming cut 5 bases from V and 0 bases from J; bases unmatched to any gene: 9. DNA for the CDR3: TGTGCCAGTAGTTCCCCCCGGGACAGCGCAACTAATGAAAAACTGTTTTTT. Residues: CASSSPRDSATNEKLFF.

This clone was recorded only once. The chain recombines TRBV10-2 with TRBJ2-1; TRBD2 aligns across 10 bases. The trim removed 6 bases at V and 6 bases at J, leaving 8 bases unmatched. CDR3 length: 15 amino acids. Germline-derived CDR1 and CDR2 are WSHSY and SAAADI. CDR3 region: CASRNLAGVGNEQFF. The DNA for the CDR3 is TGCGCCAGCAGAAATCTAGCGGGAGTAGGCAATGAGCAGTTCTTC.

This clone was observed once. The chain joins TRBV11-3 to TRBJ2-1; TRBD1 aligns across 7 bases. The CDR3 covers 15 residues. Germline values: CDR1 SGHNT, CDR2 YENEEA. The ends lost 5 bases at V and 4 bases at J; junction bases unmatched: 8. The CDR3 bases are TGTGCCAGCAGCCATCAGGGGGTAGTTTACAATGAGCAGTTCTTC. Amino acid sequence: CASSHQGVVYNEQFF.

This chain joins TRBV2 and TRBJ2-1; 10 bases map to TRBD2. V dropped 1 base and J dropped 4; count of bases not matched to a gene: 4. The germline CDR1 and CDR2 sequences are SNHLY and FYNNEI. This CDR3 has 16 residues. The CDR3 bases are TGTGCCAGCAGTGAAGGAGCGGGAGGGTTTTACAATGAGCAGTTCTTC. Translating gives CASSEGAGGFYNEQFF.

This chain joins TRBV11-2 and TRBJ2-3; 7 bases agree with TRBD2. Per germline, CDR1 SGHAT and CDR2 FQNNGV. There are 16 residues in the CDR3. The J segment lost 0 bases and the V segment lost 1 base, leaving 4 bases of the junction unmatched. CDR3 DNA: TGTGCCAGCAGCTTAGGGGGACTACAAAGCACAGATACGCAGTATTTT. This translates into CASSLGGLQSTDTQYF.

The chain joins TRBV3-1 (or the pseudogene TRBV3-2) to TRBJ2-1; D call uncertain. V was clipped by 6 bases and J by 7 bases, with 10 bases between them. CDR3 size: 12 residues. CDR1 LGHDT and CDR2 YNNKEL come from the germline V gene (reference sequence). In DNA form, the CDR3 reads TGTGCCAGCAGTCCTAGTCGGAATGAGCAGTTCTTC. Amino acids: CASSPSRNEQFF.

This clone was counted between two and nine times. The genes are TRBV27 and TRBJ1-1; the D gene is possibly TRBD1 (5 bases). Germline CDR1 reads MNHEY; CDR2 reads SMNVEV (reference sequence). V was cut by 5 bases and J by 0 bases, with 28 bases left in between. The CDR3 spans 20 residues. The CDR3 DNA sequence: TGTGCCAGCAGTACTACTTACACCGGGGGAAACGGTAACATGAACACTGAAGCTTTCTTT. Amino acid sequence: CASSTTYTGGNGNMNTEAFF.

The chain links TRBV2 to TRBJ2-3; unclear D gene. The CDR3 length is 12 residues. The ends were cut back, 1 base at V and 10 bases at J, with 9 bases in the middle. CDR1 and CDR2 from the germline V gene are SNHLY and FYNNEI. The CDR3 coding sequence is TGTGCCAGCAGTGAAGGATATCCGGCGCAGTATTTT. It specifies CASSEGYPAQYF.

The chain has TRBV5-4 and TRBJ1-1, with D unclear. From germline, CDR1 is SGHNT and CDR2 YYREEE (reference sequence). There are 14 residues in the CDR3. The ends were cut back, 0 bases at V and 4 bases at J, with 10 bases in the middle. Written as DNA, the CDR3 is TGTGCCAGCAGCTTGGGCGGGCTTGGCACTGAAGCTTTCTTT. This translates into CASSLGGLGTEAFF.

This chain connects TRBV20-1 to TRBJ1-4; 7 nucleotides match TRBD1. The germline gives CDR1 DFQATT, CDR2 SNEGSKA (reference sequence). The CDR3 extends over 15 amino acids. The V and J ends lost 3 bases and 8 bases, in that order; junction bases with no gene match: 12. CDR3 amino acids: CSASLQTGTGEKLFF. The CDR3 DNA is TGCAGTGCTAGTCTCCAGACAGGGACGGGCGAAAAACTGTTTTTT.

V gene TRBV12-3 or TRBV12-4 combines with J gene TRBJ1-1, with 7 nucleotides matching TRBD1. The CDR3 has 13 residues. After removal of 6 bases from V and 5 bases from J, the junction contained 6 bases not matched to a gene. The DNA for the CDR3 is TGTGCCAGCAGCTCAGGGGGTCGAACTGAAGCTTTCTTT. Translated, it gives CASSSGGRTEAFF.

The J gene is TRBJ2-3, the V gene TRBV3-1 (or the pseudogene TRBV3-2); D uncertain. The CDR3 runs to 15 residues. V was pared by 1 base and J by 1 base, with 9 bases between. Germline V gene lookup returns CDR1 LGHDT and CDR2 YNNKEL (reference sequence). CDR3 in DNA: TGTGCCAGCAGCCAAGGGAACAGTGGCACAGATACGCAGTATTTT. Protein: CASSQGNSGTDTQYF.

The gene calls are TRBV12-5 and TRBJ1-1; TRBD1 agrees at 9 bases. V was pared by 0 bases and J by 1 base, with 21 bases of the junction left unmatched. This CDR3 region has 22 residues. CDR1 is LGHNT and CDR2 is FRNRAP in the germline V gene. DNA for the CDR3: TGTGCTAGTGGTTTGGTAAGGGCCGCGAGCCGAAGGACAGGGGCGGGGAACACTGAAGCTTTCTTT. Translated, it gives CASGLVRAASRRTGAGNTEAFF.

The chain combines TRBV7-2 with TRBJ2-1; 10 bases agree with TRBD2. CDR1 and CDR2 from the germline V gene are SGHTA and FQGNSA. The CDR3 consists of 15 residues. With 1 base clipped from V and 7 bases from J, the junction kept 4 bases outside the gene matches. The CDR3 reads CASSLDSGGVNEQFF. The CDR3 DNA reads as TGTGCCAGCAGCTTAGACAGCGGGGGGGTTAATGAGCAGTTCTTC.

The genes are TRBV7-9 and TRBJ2-7; 11 bases align to TRBD2. The CDR3 is 15 amino acids. The germline gives CDR1 SEHNR, CDR2 FQNEAQ (reference sequence). The V segment lost 5 bases and the J segment 1 base; nucleotides outside the gene matches: 4. The CDR3 DNA reads TGTGCCAGCAGCCCGCTAGCGGGAGGTTCCTACGAGCAGTACGTC. This translates into CASSPLAGGSYEQYV.

V and J are TRBV11-2 and TRBJ2-2; 7 bases line up with TRBD1. The CDR3 extends over 14 amino acids. Germline trimming cut 5 bases from V and 1 base from J; bases unmatched to any gene: 1. Germline assignment: CDR1 SGHAT and CDR2 FQNNGV. The CDR3, as DNA: TGTGCCAGCAGCCGACAGGGGAACACCGGGGAGCTGTTTTTT. Translating gives CASSRQGNTGELFF.

This chain uses TRBV12-2 with TRBJ2-2; the table's D call of TRBD2 was not tested on the DNA. TRBV12-2 is deemed a pseudogene. CDR3 length equals 15 residues. CDR3 sequence: CASRSSGRNPGELFF. DNA for the CDR3: TGTGCAAGTCGCTCTAGCGGGAGGAATCCCGGGGAGCTGTTTTTT.

This chain joins TRBV14 and TRBJ2-3; perhaps TRBD2 as D (6 bases). The CDR3 covers 16 residues. The V end lost 3 bases, the J end lost 3 bases, and 16 bases lay between the germline ends. CDR1 is SGHDN, CDR2 FVKESK, per germline. CDR3 DNA sequence: TGTGCCAGCAGCCAGAGTACCGGGACTCTTACAGATACGCAGTATTTT. Amino acid sequence: CASSQSTGTLTDTQYF.

This clone was seen just once. The chain uses TRBV20-1 and TRBJ2-2; possibly TRBD2 for D (6 bases). Germline values: CDR1 DFQATT, CDR2 SNEGSKA (reference sequence). The CDR3 totals 15 residues. Trimming cost V 3 bases and J 2 bases, with 13 bases left between them. CDR3 sequence reads: CSASTGTPNTGELFF. As DNA, the CDR3 is TGCAGTGCTAGTACCGGGACTCCCAACACCGGGGAGCTGTTTTTT.